This T cell receptor (beta chain) was identified during a study of shared clonotypes between healthy human individuals. TCRdb's copy holds only in-frame clones and misses some; the assay was immunoSEQ multiplex PCR. Seen here are roughly 700,000 clones, 74% observed once, and the top ten hold about 1.8%. None of the donors, who were healthy HIV-negative adults, had recently had acute infections or vaccinations. Of note for this clone: Its antigen is undetermined.

The CDR3 has 18 amino acids. The germline CDR1 and CDR2 sequences are SGHNT and YYREEE (reference sequence). J was trimmed by 4 bases and V by 1 base; bases with no gene match: 15. Study-level results: Sequencing of the sorted subsets was shown by rarefaction to be incomplete despite large depth.

This receptor was obtained from a woman aged 25 to 39 in good health. The gene calls are TRBV5-4 and TRBJ1-1; 8 bases map to TRBD1. The sequencing sample was made of memory CD4+ T cells sorted from blood. As for subset: CD45RA-negative fraction. CDR3 protein: CASSLSAGGARVSTEAFF. CDR3 nucleotide sequence: TGTGCCAGCAGCTTGTCCGCAGGGGGCGCAAGGGTTTCCACTGAAGCTTTCTTT.